This T cell receptor beta chain originates from a study of blood T cell repertoires in COVID-19. Looking at the study overall: T cells, B-cell-depleted T cells, or PBMCs provided the cDNA or gDNA that served as material.

In the source study's methods: The authors estimated nucleated cell counts from reference gene primer amplification. Repertoires were generated with immunoSEQ multiplex PCR, while TCRdb's copy carries only in-frame clones and drops some. The V and J calls and clone size come from that table; D and trimming were worked out from the DNA. The sample yields a few hundred thousand clones, around 82% seen once. Seattle participants joined during active infection and were tracked over time. The table lists this clone with a count of one. J lost 5 bases, V lost 0 bases, and 10 bases had no gene match. Germline CDR1 reads LNHNV; CDR2 reads YYDKDF (reference sequence). The CDR3 length is 17 residues.

This chain uses TRBV15 with TRBJ1-5, with 7 nucleotides matching TRBD1. Input material: peripheral blood. The TCR originated in a human donor with COVID-19, enrolled during active disease. The donor label of this sample is uncertain. The CDR3 coding sequence is TGTGCCACCAGCAGAGAGGGCAGGGGGGTCCGGGATCAGCCCCAGCATTTT. It translates to CATSREGRGVRDQPQHF.